The clone carrying this T cell receptor beta chain was seen a few times. The antigen is not known. According to the study, TCR beta libraries were built with iRepertoire HTBI primers and CDR3-region Arm-PCR. TCRdb re-derived calls from the multiplex PCR reads in MiXCR, one entry per CDR3 protein. Here the sample spans roughly 530,000 distinct CDR3 sequences, about 16% being singletons. The data belong to a study of regulatory T cells in long-lasting Graves disease. For the study at large: Newly diagnosed Graves' patients took antithyroid drugs under 3 months. Notes on the study in general: A reduction in accuracy may have resulted from the small sample size.

Time point defined: newly diagnosed GD, antithyroid drugs for less than 3 months. From PBMCs, RNA was extracted and then used to make the TCR library. The same sample was also used in a study of T cells in Graves' hyperthyroidism and ophthalmopathy.

The receptor comes from a woman aged 35-65 years with Graves disease. The material sequenced was peripheral blood mononuclear cells (PBMCs), taken at new diagnosis, from a patient treated with antithyroid drugs.

The DNA for the CDR3 is TGCAGTGCTCTCCTAGCGGGGGGGCCAAATGAGCAGTTCTTC. It specifies CSALLAGGPNEQFF. V is TRBV20-1 and J is TRBJ2-1; 12 bases are a match to TRBD2. Germline trimming cut 5 bases from V and 7 bases from J; bases unmatched to any gene: 6. The germline V gene has CDR1 DFQATT and CDR2 SNEGSKA (reference sequence). The CDR3 length is 14 residues.